This TCR beta chain was retrieved from a study of molecular identifiers for immune sequencing clone quantification. Study context: Naive CD8 cell RNA, from 20,000 or 100,000 cells, was split five ways in replicates, with four sequenced. Study-wide points: Amid over 900,000 naive cells, spiked Jurkat TCR RNA from one cell was reportedly still detectable.

The V segment lost 5 bases and the J segment 6 bases; nucleotides outside the gene matches: 12. The CDR3 sequence is 15 residues long. Germline CDR1 and CDR2: MNHEY and SMNVEV (reference sequence). In regard to this clonotype: Antigen specificity is unknown.

Library preparation followed earlier protocols using designated TCR primers. TCRdb independently ran MiXCR on the PCR reads; one entry per CDR3 protein. The sample has approximately 590,000 distinct CDR3 sequences; roughly 23% are singletons. The V call is TRBV27, the J call TRBJ2-7; 8 bases are a match to TRBD2. The sequence was obtained from a human donor in good health. Some libraries in this study had Jurkat cell RNA spiked in. The sample consisted of naive CD8+ T cells from blood, with Jurkat cell RNA spiked in. As for subset: FACS-sorted CD8+CD4-CCR7+CD45RA+ naive T cells. This CDR3 reads CASSPLGGVGCEQYF. CDR3 DNA: TGTGCCAGCAGTCCCCTCGGGGGGGTTGGCTGCGAGCAGTACTTC.